The clone carrying this T cell receptor beta chain was seen only a few times. These data come from a study of blood T cell repertoires in COVID-19. The study drew participants aged about 18 to 89 years from 20 to 30 US areas. The germline CDR1 and CDR2 sequences are MGHRA and YSYEKL. This CDR3 is built from 16 residues. The junction had 5 bases not matched to a gene; V was cut back by 4 bases and J by 0 bases. As processed by the authors: Estimation of nucleated cell counts was performed using reference gene primer amplification. Using immunoSEQ multiplex PCR, the repertoire was profiled, and TCRdb retains in-frame clones only, with some absent. The V and J calls and clone size are taken from that table; D and trimming were inferred from the DNA. The sample carries some 170,000 clones, 70% to 85% recorded once.

This clonotype was sampled from a man over 45 who had recovered from COVID-19. The sequencing input was PBMCs or T cells enriched from blood (not recorded which). The genes are TRBV4-1 and TRBJ1-4, with 7 bases identical to TRBD1. The CDR3 nucleotides are TGCGCCAGCAGCCGAGACCAGGGGGCAACTAATGAAAAACTGTTTTTT. Translation: CASSRDQGATNEKLFF.